The clone carrying this T cell receptor beta chain was seen once. These data are taken from a study of T cell responses to AZD1222 COVID-19 vaccine. TCRdb keeps only in-frame clones here, not all; method: immunoSEQ multiplex PCR. The sample has more than 70,000 clones, 87% seen once. Germline CDR1 SQVTM, CDR2 ANQGSEA. The CDR3 is 13 amino acids. Trimming took 5 bases from V and 8 from J; bases not matched to a gene: 7. V is TRBV29-1 and J is TRBJ2-1; 9 nucleotides match TRBD1. The sequence was collected from an adult in good health. The sample consisted of peripheral blood, taken on day 0 of AZD1222 vaccination. CDR3 protein: CSVSRTGAHEQFF. The CDR3 region has the DNA TGCAGCGTTAGCCGGACAGGGGCACATGAGCAGTTCTTC.